This note documents a single T cell receptor (beta chain) sequence. This sample is part of a study of T cell changes during pregnancy in multiple sclerosis. Sequencing was performed with immunoSEQ multiplex PCR; in TCRdb, only in-frame clones are kept and a portion is missing. This sample has 95,000 to 100,000 clones; about 91% occur once, and the top ten carry about 3.1%. This CDR3 spans 19 amino acids. CDR1 and CDR2 from the germline V gene are SGHTA and FQGTGA. V shed 2 bases and J 6 bases; nucleotides not matched to a gene: 16. The J gene is TRBJ2-1, the V gene TRBV7-3; 10 bases agree with TRBD2. Sequencing was performed on peripheral blood, taken in the second trimester of pregnancy. This TCR derives from a female donor with multiple sclerosis, enrolled in a pregnancy study. The CDR3, as DNA: TGTGCCAGCAGCTTAGTGGGCAGCCTCAGCGGGAGGGCCCTCAATGAGCAGTTCTTC. Amino acid sequence: CASSLVGSLSGRALNEQFF.